This T cell receptor (beta chain) came from a study of shared clonotypes between healthy human individuals. Overall study findings and caveats: Sharing across four donors was seen in 4% to 6.5% of naive CD4 clonotypes.

To note about this clone: Its cognate antigen is unknown.

Unmatched junction bases numbered 15, after V lost 3 bases and J lost 6 bases. The germline CDR1 and CDR2 sequences are GTSNPN and SVGIG (reference sequence). This CDR3 region has 16 residues. Genomic DNA belonging to each subset was distributed in equal measure over several immunoSEQ plates. Only in-frame clones appear in the TCRdb table, and some are missing; sequencing was by immunoSEQ multiplex PCR. Here the sample spans 1.4 million to 1.5 million clones, about 96% being singletons. Memory CD4+ cells were the fraction left after CD45RA+ naive selection. Sequencing input: naive CD4+ T cells sorted from blood. Indicated subset: CD45RA+ positively selected. This receptor was taken from a man aged 25-40 years in good health. This chain joins TRBV30 and TRBJ2-5; 8 bases line up with TRBD2. CDR3 residues: CAWRVALSGSGKTQYF. CDR3 in DNA: TGTGCCTGGAGAGTTGCTCTCAGCGGGAGTGGAAAGACCCAGTACTTC. The complete variable domain, with remaining parts taken from reference TRBV30 and TRBJ2-5, reads SQTIHQWPATLVQPVGSPLSLECTVEGTSNPNLYWYRQAAGRGLQLLFYSVGIGQISSEVPQNLSASRPQDRQFILSSKKLLLSDSGFYLCAWRVALSGSGKTQYFGPGTRLLVL.